This TCR beta chain was documented in a study of blood T cell repertoires in COVID-19. Study background: Spain, Italy and the United States supplied samples that represented acute and convalescent COVID-19. T cells, B-cell-depleted T cells, or PBMCs provided the cDNA or gDNA that served as material.

It was during active infection that Seattle patients were enrolled and then longitudinally followed. In the authors' workflow: Scientists estimated how many nucleated cells there were by amplifying reference gene primers. Produced via immunoSEQ multiplex PCR; TCRdb's table is partial and in-frame only. V and J calls and clone size come straight from that table; D and trimming were deduced from the DNA. There are roughly 75,000 clones in the sample; less than 90% occur only once, and around 6% lies in the top ten. The CDR3 consists of 15 residues. Per the germline V gene, CDR1 is MNHEY and CDR2 is SVGEGT. With 5 bases removed from V and 4 bases from J, the gap between germline ends came to 14 bases.

V and J are TRBV6-2 or TRBV6-3 and TRBJ2-2; D is ambiguous. The sequencing input was peripheral blood. The origin of this receptor is a man aged 80 or over with COVID-19, enrolled during active disease. CDR3 nucleotides: TGTGCCAGCAGTACAGATAGTCGATTCACCGGGGAGCTGTTTTTT. This encodes CASSTDSRFTGELFF.